This is a list of T cell receptor beta chains from one sample in a study of CD8 T cells in ankylosing spondylitis. TCRdb re-called the 5' RACE reads with MiXCR, one entry per CDR3 protein. The sample includes about 240,000 distinct CDR3 sequences, approximately 12% seen only once; the top ten take approximately 6.6%. The sequenced sample was blood, either unsorted or a sorted T cell fraction (not recorded which). The receptors originated from a male donor with ankylosing spondylitis or in good health (not recorded which). The CDR3 runs from the conserved cysteine through the conserved F or W. Each record gives: V gene, D gene, J gene, clone size, CDR3 DNA, CDR3 protein. A D gene is named only where the DNA matches it firmly. Expanded clones get a size class; other rows say once, few or many, or leave the size out.

>TRBV10-3|TRBD1|TRBJ2-7|few
TGTGCCATCAGTCAGACAGGGAGCGACTACGAGCAGTACTTC
CAISQTGSDYEQYF
>TRBV2|.|TRBJ2-3|many
TGTGCCACGGGGGTATTGCCAGATACGCAGTATTTT
CATGVLPDTQYF
>TRBV9|.|TRBJ2-1|many
TGTGCCAGCACCAGTGGAGGTTACAATGAGCAGTTCTTC
CASTSGGYNEQFF
>TRBV7-9|.|TRBJ1-2|.
TGTGCCAGCAGCGCAACGCAGGGGTACTATGGCTACACCTTC
CASSATQGYYGYTF
>TRBV5-5|TRBD2|TRBJ2-1|few
TGTGCCAGCAGTTCTAGCGGGAGAAGGTCGAATGAGCAGTTCTTC
CASSSSGRRSNEQFF
>TRBV12-3/TRBV12-4|.|TRBJ1-2|many
TGTGCCAGCAGGCTTGCCGACAGCCTGTATGGCTACACCTTC
CASRLADSLYGYTF
>TRBV3-1|TRBD1|TRBJ1-1|.
TGTGCCAGCAGCCAAGGCAGGGGGCTAACTGAAGCTTTCTTT
CASSQGRGLTEAFF
>TRBV4-2|.|TRBJ2-7|.
TGTGCCAGCAGCCCCGGTCTAGGCTGGGAACCATCCTACGAGCAGTACTTC
CASSPGLGWEPSYEQYF
>TRBV28|.|TRBJ1-2|.
TGTGCCACCCCGACTTTGGGGGACTATGGCTACACCTTC
CATPTLGDYGYTF
>TRBV7-6|.|TRBJ2-5|many
TGTGCCAGCAGCTCGCCCCAGGGTATTGGGGAGACCCAGTACTTC
CASSSPQGIGETQYF
>TRBV15|.|TRBJ1-5|many
TGTGCCACCAGCAGAACAGGAAGGGGGAATCAGCCCCAGCATTTT
CATSRTGRGNQPQHF
>TRBV12-3/TRBV12-4|TRBD2|TRBJ2-3|.
TGTGCCAGTCGGACTAGCGGGACAGATACGCAGTATTTT
CASRTSGTDTQYF
>TRBV24-1|TRBD1|TRBJ1-5|many
TGTGCCACCAGTGAACCAGGGGGGAGCAATCAGCCCCAGCATTTT
CATSEPGGSNQPQHF
>TRBV20-1|TRBD2|TRBJ2-1|many
TGCAGTGCTATGGGACTAGCGGGAGTCGATGAGCAGTTCTTC
CSAMGLAGVDEQFF
>TRBV6-1|TRBD1|TRBJ1-6|few
TGTGCCAGCAGTGAAGTCCAGGGGGCATATTCACCCCTCCACTTT
CASSEVQGAYSPLHF
>TRBV20-1|.|TRBJ2-1|many
TGCAGTGCTAGAGGGGTTCGGACAGCCGGAATGGGCGATGAGCAGTTCTTC
CSARGVRTAGMGDEQFF
>TRBV24-1|.|TRBJ2-1|few
TGTGCCACCAGTGATTGGGACACAGGGAACAATGAGCAGTTCTTC
CATSDWDTGNNEQFF
>TRBV5-8|.|TRBJ1-2|.
TGTGCCAGCAGCCGACGGGGGGCCAATGGCTACACCTTC
CASSRRGANGYTF
>TRBV16|.|TRBJ1-5|.
TGTGCCAGCAGCCATGGGATTCAGGGGAGCAATCAGCCCCAGCATTTT
CASSHGIQGSNQPQHF
>TRBV20-1|.|TRBJ2-5|.
TGCAGTGCTAGAGATGTAAAGACCCAGTACTTC
CSARDVKTQYF
>TRBV19|TRBD1|TRBJ1-1|few
TGTGCCAGTAGACGGACAGGGTGGGCTGAAGCTTTCTTT
CASRRTGWAEAFF
>TRBV29-1|.|TRBJ2-3|few
TGCAGCGTTGTTGGTAGCGGACCACTTCAAGATACGCAGTATTTT
CSVVGSGPLQDTQYF
>TRBV15|.|TRBJ1-2|many
TGTGCCACCAGCCCAGGAGCGGGCTATGGCTACACCTTC
CATSPGAGYGYTF
>TRBV20-1|TRBD2|TRBJ2-5|many
TGCAGTGCTCCGCGGGGGTTTCAAGAGACCCAGTACTTC
CSAPRGFQETQYF
>TRBV5-1|.|TRBJ2-7|.
TGCGCCAGCAGCTTGGGTGGCGGAGCCTGCGAGCAGTACTTC
CASSLGGGACEQYF
>TRBV12-3/TRBV12-4|TRBD2|TRBJ2-3|many
TGTGCCAGCAGGGTTCGGCTAGCGGTGGGAGATACGCAGTATTTT
CASRVRLAVGDTQYF
>TRBV5-1|.|TRBJ2-7|many
TGCGCCAGCAGCTTAGACGGGACAACCGTCGACGAGCAGTACTTC
CASSLDGTTVDEQYF
>TRBV5-1|.|TRBJ2-1|many
TGCGCCAGCAGCCCAACCGGGACCAGCCACCTCAATGAGCAGTTCTTC
CASSPTGTSHLNEQFF
>TRBV19|.|TRBJ1-1|few
TGTGCCAGTAGTATTTCTGACACTGAAGCTTTCTTT
CASSISDTEAFF
>TRBV20-1|TRBD2|TRBJ2-3|many
TGCAGTGCTAGGGGACTAGCGGACAGCACAGATACGCAGTATTTT
CSARGLADSTDTQYF
>TRBV24-1|.|TRBJ2-1|many
TGTGCCACCAGTGATTTGCTAGAAGACAATGAGCAGTTCTTC
CATSDLLEDNEQFF
>TRBV29-1|TRBD2|TRBJ2-3|many
TGCAGCGTTGACCAATTAGCGGGGTCCACAGATACGCAGTATTTT
CSVDQLAGSTDTQYF
>TRBV4-2|.|TRBJ2-7|many
TGTGCCAGCAGCCAAGGCTATGGGTCTAGGGAGCAGTACTTC
CASSQGYGSREQYF
>TRBV6-2/TRBV6-3|.|TRBJ2-5|many
TGTGCCAGCGTAAGACAGATCCAAGAGACCCAGTACTTC
CASVRQIQETQYF
>TRBV12-3/TRBV12-4|.|TRBJ2-6|.
TGTGCCAGCAGGTACCACTCTGGGGCCAACGTCCTGACTTTC
CASRYHSGANVLTF
>TRBV7-6|.|TRBJ2-3|.
TGTGCCAGCAGCTTAGTTCGGCTGGATACGCAGTATTTT
CASSLVRLDTQYF
>TRBV29-1|.|TRBJ2-2|many
TGCAGCGTTGAGGGTCAGGGTTTGACCGGGGAGCTGTTTTTT
CSVEGQGLTGELFF
>TRBV29-1|TRBD1|TRBJ2-1|many
TGCAGCGTTGAAGGGGACAGCCTATTTACCGAACGTTACAATGAGCAGTTCTTC
CSVEGDSLFTERYNEQFF
>TRBV9|TRBD1|TRBJ1-4|.
TGTGCCAGCAGCGTAGAAGGGACAGGGCGTGAAAAACTGTTTTTT
CASSVEGTGREKLFF
>TRBV3-1|.|TRBJ1-1|.
TGTGCCAGCAGCCCCCTCAGGGGCGCCGGGAACACTGAAGCTTTCTTT
CASSPLRGAGNTEAFF
>TRBV4-1|.|TRBJ1-1|many
TGCGCCAGCAGCCACCGAGGGGGGATGAACACTGAAGCTTTCTTT
CASSHRGGMNTEAFF
>TRBV29-1|.|TRBJ1-1|many
TGCAGCGTTGGTGAGGGGGGGCAGGTCGGCGCTTTCTTT
CSVGEGGQVGAFF
>TRBV20-1|.|TRBJ2-1|few
TGCAGTGCTCCCCACGGTGGGTTCAGAGGGTACAATGAGCAGTTCTTC
CSAPHGGFRGYNEQFF
>TRBV9|.|TRBJ2-1|many
TGTGCCAGCAGCGTAGAGGGATACAATGAGCAGTTCTTC
CASSVEGYNEQFF
>TRBV5-1|TRBD1|TRBJ1-1|many
TGCGCCAGCAGCTCGAGGACAGGGACGTTTAGAATGAACACTGAAGCTTTCTTT
CASSSRTGTFRMNTEAFF
>TRBV28|.|TRBJ2-3|many
TGTGCCAGCAGTTATAAGGGTTACGATACGCAGTATTTT
CASSYKGYDTQYF
>TRBV20-1|.|TRBJ1-5|many
TGCAGTGCTAGAGAGGTGGGGATGGACAGTCAGCCCCAGCATTTT
CSAREVGMDSQPQHF
>TRBV6-5|TRBD2|TRBJ2-3|many
TGTGCCAGCAGTTACGGGACTAGCGGGATAGAGCAGTATTTT
CASSYGTSGIEQYF
>TRBV11-1|TRBD2|TRBJ2-7|few
TGTGCCAGCAGCTCAACCGGATTTGCGGGAGGGCGGATTGTCCTCTACGAGCAGTACTTC
CASSSTGFAGGRIVLYEQYF
>TRBV6-5|TRBD2|TRBJ2-3|many
TGTGCCACTACACGACTAGCGACGCAGTATTTT
CATTRLATQYF
>TRBV20-1|.|TRBJ1-3|many
TGCAGTGCTCAAAAGGGGGGTGCTGGAAACACCATATATTTT
CSAQKGGAGNTIYF
>TRBV6-1|.|TRBJ2-5|.
TGTGCCAGCAGTCCTTGGACAGACGTCGGGAAGACCCAGTACTTC
CASSPWTDVGKTQYF
>TRBV5-1|.|TRBJ2-2|many
TGCGCCAGCAGCTTGTTGTCCGGGGAGCTGTTTTTT
CASSLLSGELFF
>TRBV5-1|TRBD2|TRBJ2-1|.
TGCGCCAGCAGCTCCGGGACTAGCTCTTCTCAGTTCTTC
CASSSGTSSSQFF
>TRBV12-5|.|TRBJ2-7|many
TGTGCTAGTGCAAACAGGGGAGGATACGAGCAGTACTTC
CASANRGGYEQYF
>TRBV6-1|TRBD1|TRBJ2-3|many
TGTGCCAGCAGCCTTCATCCGGGACAGGGGGCTGGAGATACGCAGTATTTT
CASSLHPGQGAGDTQYF
>TRBV3-1|.|TRBJ1-3|many
TGTGCCAGCAGCCAAGATACGACAGCTGGAAACACCATATATTTT
CASSQDTTAGNTIYF
>TRBV27|.|TRBJ1-1|.
TGTGCCAGCAGTCCGCCGGAGGGGCAAAGTGAAGCTTTCTTT
CASSPPEGQSEAFF
>TRBV10-1|.|TRBJ1-1|many
TGCGCCAGCAGTGAGCAAAGACAGGCTACAACCACTGAAGCTTTCTTT
CASSEQRQATTTEAFF
>TRBV7-2|.|TRBJ2-3|.
TGTGCCAGAACGTGGGTAGATCGAGATACGCAGTATTTT
CARTWVDRDTQYF